Only a few counts were recorded for the clone carrying this T cell receptor (beta chain). HeLa cells expressing allogeneic DPB1 restimulated the approximately 15-day-expanded CD4+ cells for 24 h. Stimulation used HeLa cells expressing transduced HLA-DPA1/DPB1, HLA-DM, invariant chain and CD80. Negative selection yielded untouched CD4+ T cells of average about 98% purity. Measured with immunoSEQ multiplex PCR; TCRdb has only the in-frame clones, and not every one. The sample includes under 5,000 clones, approximately 82% of them seen just once. This sample was taken from a study of T cell repertoires and HLA-DP antigens. On the study more broadly: Donors were two male and one female, aged 18-to-29 to 60-to-69. The study, taken as a whole, reports: Against one allele, clones undetected before culture averaged about 34%; against the other, less than 65%.

Material: CD137- CD4+ T cells from cultured PBMCs. This clonotype originated in a woman younger than 35 in good health and CMV-seronegative.

CDR3 in amino acids: CASSTGTGSYEQYF. The CDR3 DNA is TGTGCCAGCAGTACCGGGACAGGTTCCTACGAGCAGTACTTC. J is TRBJ2-7 and V is TRBV2; TRBD1 aligns across 8 bases. Germline V gene lookup returns CDR1 SNHLY and CDR2 FYNNEI. The CDR3 is 14 residues long. Trimming at V came to 5 bases and at J to 1 base, leaving 4 bases not matched to a gene.